A single sample gave rise to the 27 T cell receptor beta chains below, sequenced in a study of T-cell reconstitution after alpha-beta-depleted transplantation in children (dated by TCRdb to 2016 to 2018). Explained via the paper, the treatment or condition label denotes: allogeneic hematopoietic cell transplantation with graft depleted of TCRalphabeta T cells and CD19 B cells. The method was PCR. TCRdb shows the sequencer as Illumina HiSeq 2500. Molecular barcoding was employed in the preparation of TCR libraries, with unique molecular identifiers being used to normalize TCRbeta repertoire quantification. Using fastp at Q25 and MiXCR, TCRdb reprocessed the public reads and kept productive beta chains. Every distinct CDR3 protein forms one entry, paired with its most common genes and DNA. Recorded for this sample are around 800,000 distinct CDR3 sequences; approximately 15% of them occurred a single time. The top ten clones comprise approximately 5% of the sample.

Sequenced here: PBMCs, mostly from graft donor cells, sampled 360 days after TCRalphabeta/CD19-depleted stem cell transplant. These receptors all stem from a male patient aged 10 to 17 who had a stem cell transplant for acute lymphoblastic leukemia, so the T cells may come from the graft donor.

In this sample, this clonotype turned up many times. The chain joins TRBV10-3 to TRBJ2-7; D might be TRBD2 (6 bases). V was shortened by 8 bases and J by 1 base, with 15 bases between the two germline ends. This CDR3 has 14 amino acids. The germline V gene has CDR1 ENHRY and CDR2 SYGVKD. CDR3 region: CAIAMAAGSYEQYF. The DNA for the CDR3 is TGTGCCATCGCTATGGCAGCGGGTTCCTACGAGCAGTACTTC.

This clonotype has more than one count but fewer than ten. The rearrangement joins TRBV5-5 to TRBJ2-2, with D uncertain. In germline, CDR1 is SGHKS, CDR2 YYEKEE (reference sequence). V lost 7 bases to trimming and J lost 6 bases, with 13 bases between them. CDR3 length: 13 amino acids. The CDR3 loop reads CASARYDAGELFF. The CDR3 nucleotides read TGTGCCAGCGCCCGGTATGACGCCGGGGAGCTGTTTTTT.

This clonotype was observed a few times. The rearrangement uses TRBV7-2 and TRBJ2-5, with D unclear. Germline V gene lookup returns CDR1 SGHTA and CDR2 FQGNSA. This CDR3 region has 14 residues. V was pared by 3 bases and J by 3 bases, with 11 bases between. The CDR3 nucleotides are TGTGCCAGCAGCTTTCCGGGTCTAGAAGAGACCCAGTACTTC. It yields the protein CASSFPGLEETQYF.

The chain links TRBV7-9 to TRBJ1-6, with D tentatively TRBD1 (6 bases). From germline, CDR1 is SEHNR and CDR2 FQNEAQ (reference sequence). V was shortened by 5 bases and J by 10 bases, with 12 bases between the two germline ends. CDR3 length: 13 amino acids. Here the CDR3 reads CASSRGAKSPLHF. CDR3 nucleotides: TGTGCCAGCAGCCGGGGGGCGAAGTCACCCCTCCACTTT.

The V call is TRBV30, the J call TRBJ2-7; weak D call: TRBD1 (5 bases). The V end was cut by 0 bases, the J end by 0 bases, with 18 bases between. This CDR3 has 17 amino acids. Germline V gene lookup returns CDR1 GTSNPN and CDR2 SVGIG (reference sequence). For the CDR3, the DNA is TGTGCCTGGAGTGTCAAAGGGGCGATGACCCTCTCCTACGAGCAGTACTTC. Protein sequence: CAWSVKGAMTLSYEQYF.

The chain links TRBV4-1 to TRBJ2-4; 11 bases are a match to TRBD1. CDR1 is MGHRA and CDR2 is YSYEKL in the germline V gene. The CDR3 has 15 amino acids. V was pared by 3 bases and J by 7 bases, with 5 bases of the junction left unmatched. For the CDR3, the DNA is TGCGCCAGCAGCCAGGAGGACAGGGGGCGGAACATTCAGTACTTC. It specifies CASSQEDRGRNIQYF.

The J gene is TRBJ2-1, the V gene TRBV20-1; TRBD2 matches 11 bases. The CDR3 is 16 amino acids. Germline trimming cut 4 bases from V and 8 bases from J; bases unmatched to any gene: 13. In germline, CDR1 is DFQATT, CDR2 SNEGSKA (reference sequence). For the CDR3, the DNA is TGCAGTGCTACCATCCCAACTAGCGGGAGTTACGATGAGCAGTTCTTC. Translated, it gives CSATIPTSGSYDEQFF.

This clonotype was found a few times. V is TRBV28 and J is TRBJ2-4, with unresolved D. Looked up from germline, CDR1 is MDHEN and CDR2 is SYDVKM. V dropped 6 bases and J dropped 0 bases, with 18 bases sitting between them. The CDR3 contains 17 residues. The CDR3 DNA reads as TGTGCCAGCAGGCCATTACTTTTGGGTGTAGCCAAAAACATTCAGTACTTC. Translation gives CASRPLLLGVAKNIQYF.

This chain links TRBV7-9 with TRBJ2-7; perhaps TRBD1 as D (6 bases). CDR3 length: 15 amino acids. The ends were cut back, 5 bases at V and 3 bases at J, with 17 bases in the middle. CDR1 and CDR2 (germline): SEHNR, FQNEAQ (reference sequence). The CDR3 loop is CASSPSWGLIYEQYF. As DNA, the CDR3 is TGTGCCAGCAGCCCCTCTTGGGGGCTCATCTACGAGCAGTACTTC.

This clonotype came up a few times. The CDR3 region is CASSFLAPDTGELFF. DNA of the CDR3: TGCGCCAGCAGCTTTCTAGCGCCCGACACCGGGGAGCTGTTTTTT. The rearrangement links TRBV5-1 to TRBJ2-2, with D maybe TRBD2 (6 bases). Germline CDR1 is SGHRS and CDR2 is YFSETQ. The CDR3 length is 15 residues. V lost 2 bases and J 3 bases, leaving 11 bases between the germline ends.

The chain employs TRBV6-5 and TRBJ2-1; no reliable D call. The CDR3 consists of 15 residues. CDR1 and CDR2 from the germline V gene are MNHEY and SVGAGI. V was cut by 1 base and J by 2 bases, with 9 bases left in between. CDR3 residues: CASSYFRVTYNEQFF. CDR3 DNA: TGTGCCAGCAGTTACTTTAGGGTCACCTACAATGAGCAGTTCTTC.

This clonotype was detected only a few times. The rearrangement uses TRBV6-1 and TRBJ2-3; D is undetermined. This CDR3 contains 15 residues. V was trimmed by 6 bases and J by 3 bases, leaving 16 bases between them. The germline V gene encodes CDR1 MNHNS and CDR2 SASEGT. The CDR3 region is CASRRSWAETDTQYF. CDR3 bases: TGTGCCAGCAGGAGGAGTTGGGCGGAGACAGATACGCAGTATTTT.

In this sample, this clonotype turned up a few times. This chain connects TRBV18 to TRBJ2-1, with 10 bases aligning to TRBD1. With 3 bases clipped from V and 7 bases from J, the junction kept 3 bases outside the gene matches. The CDR3 covers 14 residues. The germline gives CDR1 KGHSH, CDR2 LQKENI. This CDR3 reads CASSPTGGGNEQFF. In DNA form, the CDR3 reads TGTGCCAGCTCACCGACAGGGGGCGGTAATGAGCAGTTCTTC. Complete variable domain (other parts from reference TRBV18 and TRBJ2-1): NAGVMQNPRHLVRRRGQEARLRCSPMKGHSHVYWYRQLPEEGLKFMVYLQKENIIDESGMPKERFSAEFPKEGPSILRIQQVVRGDSAAYFCASSPTGGGNEQFFGPGTRLTVL.

This clonotype turned up a few times. One end of the junction is discordant with germline, which a read error may explain. The rearrangement joins TRBV2 to TRBJ1-5; TRBD1 matches at 7 bases. The CDR3 runs to 14 residues. CDR1 SNHLY and CDR2 FYNNEI come from the germline V gene. The CDR3 spells CASREDRARQPQHF. The CDR3 coding sequence is TGTGCCAGCAGGGAAGACAGGGCAAGGCAGCCCCAGCATTTT. The full variable domain, in which reference TRBV2 and TRBJ1-5 provide the parts outside the CDR3, is EPEVTQTPSHQVTQMGQEVILRCVPISNHLYFYWYRQILGQKVEFLVSFYNNEISEKSEIFDDQFSVERPDGSNFTLKIRSTKLEDSAMYFCASREDRARQPQHFGDGTRLSIL.

The gene calls are TRBV13 and TRBJ2-1, with D perhaps assigned TRBD1 or TRBD2 (5 bases each). Germline V gene lookup returns CDR1 PRHDT and CDR2 FYEKMQ (reference sequence). V lost 5 bases, J lost 6 bases, and 17 bases lay in between. The CDR3 consists of 15 residues. The CDR3 protein is CASSTGTLLGNEQFF. The CDR3 bases are TGTGCCAGCAGCACCGGGACCCTTCTGGGCAATGAGCAGTTCTTC.

In its sample, this clonotype was seen many times. The chain couples TRBV6-5 to TRBJ1-5; no definite D call. The CDR3 sequence is 14 residues long. Per germline, CDR1 MNHEY and CDR2 SVGAGI. V dropped 2 bases and J dropped 5 bases, with 10 bases sitting between them. Here the CDR3 reads CASSYNQEDQPQHF. DNA of the CDR3: TGTGCCAGCAGTTACAATCAGGAGGATCAGCCCCAGCATTTT.

This clonotype was detected ten times or more. The chain employs TRBV29-1 and TRBJ2-1; no clear D gene. The CDR3 contains 16 residues. Germline assignment: CDR1 SQVTM and CDR2 ANQGSEA. V lost 5 bases to trimming and J lost 0 bases, with 17 bases between them. The CDR3 DNA reads as TGCAGCGTTCACGGGTGGGATAAAAGCTCCTACAATGAGCAGTTCTTC. As protein: CSVHGWDKSSYNEQFF.

The genes are TRBV5-1 and TRBJ1-6; 7 positions match TRBD1. The CDR3 consists of 13 residues. V dropped 0 bases and J dropped 9; count of bases not matched to a gene: 0. Germline V gene lookup returns CDR1 SGHRS and CDR2 YFSETQ. The CDR3 loop is CASSLDRGSPLHF. Here the CDR3 DNA reads TGCGCCAGCAGCTTGGACAGGGGTTCACCCCTCCACTTT.

This clonotype was picked up a small number of times. This rearrangement joins TRBV29-1 to TRBJ2-5; no clear D. This CDR3 contains 9 residues. From germline, CDR1 is SQVTM and CDR2 ANQGSEA. Trimming left V 1 base short and J 9 bases short, with 3 bases between. CDR3 in amino acids: CSVEVPQYF. The DNA of the CDR3 is TGCAGCGTTGAAGTTCCCCAGTACTTC. Drawing the rest from reference TRBV29-1 and TRBJ2-5, the complete variable domain is SAVISQKPSRDICQRGTSLTIQCQVDSQVTMMFWYRQQPGQSLTLIATANQGSEATYESGFVIDKFPISRPNLTFSTLTVSNMSPEDSSIYLCSVEVPQYFGPGTRLLVL.

The gene calls are TRBV11-2 and TRBJ2-7; D unresolved. Germline values: CDR1 SGHAT, CDR2 FQNNGV. The V and J ends lost 5 bases and 5 bases respectively, with 10 bases between them. This CDR3 contains 12 residues. This CDR3 is CASSLPLDEQYF. As DNA, the CDR3 is TGTGCCAGCAGCCTCCCGCTAGACGAGCAGTACTTC. Looking up the rest from reference TRBV11-2 and TRBJ2-7 gives the full variable domain: EAGVAQSPRYKIIEKRQSVAFWCNPISGHATLYWYQQILGQGPKLLIQFQNNGVVDDSQLPKDRFSAERLKGVDSTLKIQPAKLEDSAVYLCASSLPLDEQYFGPGTRLTVT.

The V gene is TRBV7-9, the J gene TRBJ2-7; D is unresolved. Germline values: CDR1 SEHNR, CDR2 FQNEAQ (reference sequence). The CDR3 runs to 11 residues. Trimming shortened V by 10 bases and J by 3 bases, and 10 bases separated the two germline ends. CDR3: CATTSLYEQYF. In DNA form, the CDR3 reads TGTGCCACCACCTCACTCTACGAGCAGTACTTC.

This chain links TRBV2 with TRBJ2-4, with D perhaps matching TRBD2 (5 bases). The V gene lost 7 bases and the J gene lost 4 bases, with 14 bases spanning the gap. The CDR3 contains 14 residues. Germline V gives CDR1 SNHLY, CDR2 FYNNEI. CDR3 in DNA: TGTGCCAGCAAACTAGGCCATCGGAAAAACATTCAGTACTTC. This sequence encodes CASKLGHRKNIQYF.

Only a few counts were recorded for this clonotype. The chain combines TRBV12-3 or TRBV12-4 with TRBJ2-3, with D unresolved. This CDR3 comprises 15 residues. Deletions cut 5 bases from V and 3 bases from J, with 15 bases between. The CDR3 region is CASSNGVLGTDTQYF. CDR3 nucleotides: TGTGCCAGCAGTAACGGAGTCTTGGGGACAGATACGCAGTATTTT.

V is TRBV27 and J is TRBJ2-7; no reliable D call. Germline assignment: CDR1 MNHEY and CDR2 SMNVEV (reference sequence). This CDR3 comprises 14 residues. The ends were cut back, 3 bases at V and 2 bases at J, with 11 bases in the middle. The CDR3, as DNA: TGTGCCAGCAGTTTGATCGGGCCAACCTACGAGCAGTACTTC. This encodes CASSLIGPTYEQYF.

This clonotype was recorded a few times. The CDR3 sequence is CASSWGLLAEIYEQYF. The CDR3 DNA reads TGTGCCAGCAGCTGGGGGCTACTAGCGGAAATCTACGAGCAGTACTTC. The chain couples TRBV7-2 to TRBJ2-7, with 8 bases matching TRBD2. V shed 4 bases, J shed 3 bases, and the junction held 11 bases outside the gene matches. CDR3 length: 16 residues. The germline V gene has CDR1 SGHTA and CDR2 FQGNSA.

A remark on this clonotype: Germline is not matched at one junction end, which may reflect a read error. The chain links TRBV7-9 to TRBJ1-1, with TRBD1 matching over 7 bases. The CDR3 runs 11 residues. Germline CDR1 is SEHNR and CDR2 is FQNEAQ (reference sequence). In nucleotides, the CDR3 is TGTGCCTCACAGGGGAACCCTGAAGCTTTCTTT. Its protein product is CASQGNPEAFF.

This clonotype has a handful of counts. The chain uses TRBV15 and TRBJ1-6, with 11 bases aligning to TRBD1. Germline CDR1 and CDR2: LNHNV and YYDKDF (reference sequence). V lost 8 bases to trimming and J lost 7 bases; unmatched junction nucleotides: 1. The CDR3 length is 13 residues. CDR3 DNA sequence: TGTGCCACCGGGGACAGGGGGAATTCACCCCTCCACTTT. Its translation: CATGDRGNSPLHF.